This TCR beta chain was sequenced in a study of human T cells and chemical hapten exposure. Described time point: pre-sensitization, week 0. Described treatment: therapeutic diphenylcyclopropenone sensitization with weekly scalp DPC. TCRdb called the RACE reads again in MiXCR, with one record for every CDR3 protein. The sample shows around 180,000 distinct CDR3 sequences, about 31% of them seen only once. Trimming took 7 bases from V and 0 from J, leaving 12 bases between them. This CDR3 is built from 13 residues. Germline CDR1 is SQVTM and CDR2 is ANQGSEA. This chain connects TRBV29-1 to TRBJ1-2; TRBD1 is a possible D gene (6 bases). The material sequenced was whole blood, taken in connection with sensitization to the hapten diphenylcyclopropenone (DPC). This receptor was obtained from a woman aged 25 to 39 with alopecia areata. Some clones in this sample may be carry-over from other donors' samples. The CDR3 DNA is TGCAGCGCGAGGGGGACCGCTAACTATGGCTACACCTTC. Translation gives CSARGTANYGYTF.